Listed below are T cell receptor beta chains from one sample, sequenced in a study of blood T cells in healthy people across ages. TCRdb reanalysed the 5' RACE reads using MiXCR and keeps one entry per CDR3 protein. Of 1,500,000 or so distinct CDR3 sequences in the sample, roughly 64% were seen once. The sequencing input was blood. The receptors derive from a young man in good health. Each CDR3 is given with its conserved first and last residue. Fields, in order: CDR3 protein, CDR3 DNA, clone size, V gene, J gene, D gene. The D gene is left open where the match is weak. The listing skips clone size in some rows; elsewhere it reads once, few, many or a size class.

CDR3aa: CSVVPRGTGVTGYTF; CDR3nt: TGCAGCGTTGTCCCCAGGGGGACAGGGGTTACTGGCTACACCTTC; abundance: -; v_gene: TRBV29-1; j_gene: TRBJ1-2; d_gene: TRBD1
CDR3aa: CASSLPGFAYEQYF; CDR3nt: TGTGCCAGCAGCTTACCCGGGTTCGCCTACGAGCAGTACTTC; abundance: -; v_gene: TRBV7-2; j_gene: TRBJ2-7; d_gene: -
CDR3aa: CASSYTYRGRETQYF; CDR3nt: TGTGCCAGCAGTTATACCTACAGGGGGCGAGAGACCCAGTACTTC; abundance: -; v_gene: TRBV27; j_gene: TRBJ2-5; d_gene: TRBD1
CDR3aa: CASSPPSRGVNIQYF; CDR3nt: TGTGCCAGCAGCCCCCCGAGCAGGGGGGTAAACATTCAGTACTTC; abundance: few; v_gene: TRBV25-1; j_gene: TRBJ2-4; d_gene: -
CDR3aa: CATSDPRDSANTGELFF; CDR3nt: TGTGCCACCAGTGATCCCCGGGACAGCGCGAACACCGGGGAGCTGTTTTTT; abundance: -; v_gene: TRBV24-1; j_gene: TRBJ2-2; d_gene: TRBD1
CDR3aa: CASSQVLAGVETQYF; CDR3nt: TGCGCCAGCAGCCAAGTACTAGCGGGGGTAGAGACCCAGTACTTC; abundance: -; v_gene: TRBV4-1; j_gene: TRBJ2-5; d_gene: TRBD2
CDR3aa: CASSEAGTDTQYF; CDR3nt: TGTGCCAGCAGTGAAGCAGGAACAGATACGCAGTATTTT; abundance: -; v_gene: TRBV6-1; j_gene: TRBJ2-3; d_gene: -
CDR3aa: CASRIQFRLSGANVLTF; CDR3nt: TGCGCCAGCAGAATCCAGTTCCGACTCTCTGGGGCCAACGTCCTGACTTTC; abundance: -; v_gene: TRBV5-1; j_gene: TRBJ2-6; d_gene: -
CDR3aa: CASSYPLGGQETQYF; CDR3nt: TGTGCCAGCAGCTACCCCCTCGGGGGGCAAGAGACCCAGTACTTC; abundance: -; v_gene: TRBV7-2; j_gene: TRBJ2-5; d_gene: TRBD2
CDR3aa: CAISDGYNEQFF; CDR3nt: TGTGCCATCAGTGATGGGTACAATGAGCAGTTCTTC; abundance: many; v_gene: TRBV10-3; j_gene: TRBJ2-1; d_gene: -
CDR3aa: CASSLLSAGTGTSIQETQYF; CDR3nt: TGTGCCAGCAGCTTACTTAGTGCCGGTACTGGGACATCGATCCAAGAGACCCAGTACTTC; abundance: -; v_gene: TRBV7-9; j_gene: TRBJ2-5; d_gene: -
CDR3aa: CASSQAPGLADTQYF; CDR3nt: TGCGCCAGCAGCCAAGCCCCGGGACTAGCGGATACGCAGTATTTT; abundance: -; v_gene: TRBV4-1; j_gene: TRBJ2-3; d_gene: TRBD2
CDR3aa: CASSGDSYGYTF; CDR3nt: TGTGCCAGCAGTGGGGACAGCTATGGCTACACCTTC; abundance: many; v_gene: TRBV2; j_gene: TRBJ1-2; d_gene: TRBD1
CDR3aa: CASSSLSSRDRNTEAFF; CDR3nt: TGTGCCAGCAGCAGTTTGAGTTCCCGGGACAGGAACACTGAAGCTTTCTTT; abundance: -; v_gene: TRBV28; j_gene: TRBJ1-1; d_gene: TRBD1
CDR3aa: CASSFYQGAELSGYTF; CDR3nt: TGTGCCAGCAGCTTTTATCAGGGAGCGGAGTTGAGTGGCTACACCTTC; abundance: -; v_gene: TRBV7-8; j_gene: TRBJ1-2; d_gene: -
CDR3aa: CASSQVSGTAAVRFF; CDR3nt: TGCGCCAGCAGCCAAGTTTCAGGGACAGCAGCAGTCCGGTTCTTC; abundance: -; v_gene: TRBV4-1; j_gene: TRBJ2-1; d_gene: TRBD1
CDR3aa: CASSPLTSVHEQYF; CDR3nt: TGTGCCAGCAGCCCCTTGACTAGTGTCCACGAGCAGTACTTC; abundance: -; v_gene: TRBV28; j_gene: TRBJ2-7; d_gene: -
CDR3aa: CSARHTSGSISYEQYF; CDR3nt: TGCAGTGCTAGACATACTAGCGGGAGCATATCCTACGAGCAGTACTTC; abundance: few; v_gene: TRBV20-1; j_gene: TRBJ2-7; d_gene: TRBD2